These 5 T cell receptor beta chains share one sample of origin, sequenced in a study of PD-1 blockade in classical Hodgkin lymphoma. Assay used: immunoSEQ multiplex PCR; TCRdb lists only in-frame clones, some missing. The sample includes about 46,000 clones, roughly 91% of them seen just once. Time point here: newly diagnosed, previously untreated cHL patient sample. The sample was peripheral blood mononuclear cells (PBMCs). Every receptor here comes from a human donor with classical Hodgkin lymphoma.

For this clone: The same CDR3 can be traced to other DNA sequences in this sample. The chain links TRBV9 to TRBJ2-1; TRBD2 matches 9 bases. The CDR3 runs 15 residues. Germline assignment: CDR1 SGDLS and CDR2 YYNGEE. With V trimmed by 2 bases and J by 0 bases, 0 bases remained unmatched. The CDR3 here is CASSVSGSSYNEQFF. Here the CDR3 DNA reads TGTGCCAGCAGCGTTAGCGGGAGCTCCTACAATGAGCAGTTCTTC. The full variable domain, rest sourced from reference TRBV9 and TRBJ2-1, is DSGVTQTPKHLITATGQRVTLRCSPRSGDLSVYWYQQSLDQGLQFLIQYYNGEERAKGNILERFSAQQFPDLHSELNLSSLELGDSALYFCASSVSGSSYNEQFFGPGTRLTVL.

V usage is TRBV10-3 and J usage is TRBJ2-7, with 10 positions matching TRBD1. The CDR3 runs to 14 residues. After removal of 4 bases from V and 3 bases from J, the junction contained 3 bases not matched to a gene. CDR1 and CDR2 (germline): ENHRY, SYGVKD. The CDR3 protein is CAISATGGFYEQYF. CDR3 coding DNA: TGTGCCATCAGTGCGACAGGGGGCTTCTACGAGCAGTACTTC.

This chain connects TRBV5-1 to TRBJ2-5, with a tentative D call TRBD2 (7 bases). The germline V gene has CDR1 SGHRS and CDR2 YFSETQ. V was trimmed by 0 bases and J by 8 bases, leaving 17 bases between them. The CDR3 contains 15 residues. CDR3: CASSLEAGALGTQYF. CDR3 coding DNA: TGCGCCAGCAGCTTGGAGGCGGGGGCCCTAGGAACCCAGTACTTC.

This chain connects TRBV2 to TRBJ2-7; TRBD1 aligns across 11 bases. The CDR3 extends over 13 amino acids. Germline V gene lookup returns CDR1 SNHLY and CDR2 FYNNEI. V was pared by 4 bases and J by 5 bases, with 1 base of the junction left unmatched. The CDR3 protein is CASSGDRGDEQYF. CDR3 sequence (DNA): TGTGCCAGCAGTGGGGACAGGGGGGACGAGCAGTACTTC.

This clone has a single count. The chain has TRBV7-2 and TRBJ2-3; D gene unclear. V was trimmed by 3 bases and J by 4 bases, leaving 14 bases between them. Germline-derived CDR1 and CDR2 are SGHTA and FQGNSA. There are 15 residues in the CDR3. CDR3 region: CASSFSFLRADTQYF. CDR3 coding DNA: TGTGCCAGCAGCTTTAGCTTTCTCCGGGCAGATACGCAGTATTTT.